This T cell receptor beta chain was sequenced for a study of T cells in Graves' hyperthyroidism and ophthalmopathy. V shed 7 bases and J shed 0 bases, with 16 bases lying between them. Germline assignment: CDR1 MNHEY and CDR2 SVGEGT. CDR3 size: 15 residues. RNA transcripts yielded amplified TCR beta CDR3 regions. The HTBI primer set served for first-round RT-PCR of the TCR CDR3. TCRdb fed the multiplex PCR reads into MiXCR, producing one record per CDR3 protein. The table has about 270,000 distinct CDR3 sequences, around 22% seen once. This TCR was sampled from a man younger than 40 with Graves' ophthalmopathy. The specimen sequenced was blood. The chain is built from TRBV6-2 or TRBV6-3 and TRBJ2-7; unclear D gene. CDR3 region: CASNDITTRSYEQYF. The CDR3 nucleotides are TGTGCCAGCAACGACATTACAACTCGCTCCTACGAGCAGTACTTC.